This T cell receptor beta chain is from a study of T cell responses to AZD1222 COVID-19 vaccine. The germline V gene encodes CDR1 SEHNR and CDR2 FQNEAQ (reference sequence). The CDR3 extends over 14 amino acids. The V end was cut by 0 bases, the J end by 7 bases, with 13 bases between. Sequenced by immunoSEQ multiplex PCR; TCRdb stores in-frame clones only, minus some. The sample includes roughly 95,000 clones, about 94% of them seen just once. The gene calls are TRBV7-9 and TRBJ2-7, with D perhaps TRBD1 or TRBD2 (5 bases each). This clonotype originated in an adult who received the AZD1222 COVID-19 vaccine. The material was peripheral blood, obtained 28 days after the second AZD1222 dose. DNA of the CDR3: TGTGCCAGCAGCTTAGCGTTGGGGGAGTTTGAGCAGTACTTC. Translated, it gives CASSLALGEFEQYF.